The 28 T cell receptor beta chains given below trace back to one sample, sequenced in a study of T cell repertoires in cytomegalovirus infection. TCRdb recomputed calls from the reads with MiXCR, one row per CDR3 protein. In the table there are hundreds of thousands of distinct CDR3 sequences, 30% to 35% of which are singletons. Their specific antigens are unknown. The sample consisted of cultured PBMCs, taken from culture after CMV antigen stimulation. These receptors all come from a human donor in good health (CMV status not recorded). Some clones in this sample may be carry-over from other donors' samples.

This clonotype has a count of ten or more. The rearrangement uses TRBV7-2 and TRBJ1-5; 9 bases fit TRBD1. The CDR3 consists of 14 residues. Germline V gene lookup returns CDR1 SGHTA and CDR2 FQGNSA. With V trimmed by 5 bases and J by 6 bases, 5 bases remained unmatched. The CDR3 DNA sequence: TGTGCCAGCAGCCCGGACAGGGGAAGTCAGCCCCAGCATTTT. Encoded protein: CASSPDRGSQPQHF. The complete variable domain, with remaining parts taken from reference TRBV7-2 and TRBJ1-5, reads GAGVSQSPSNKVTEKGKDVELRCDPISGHTALYWYRQSLGQGLEFLIYFQGNSAPDKSGLPSDRFSAERTGGSVSTLTIQRTQQEDSAVYLCASSPDRGSQPQHFGDGTRLSIL.

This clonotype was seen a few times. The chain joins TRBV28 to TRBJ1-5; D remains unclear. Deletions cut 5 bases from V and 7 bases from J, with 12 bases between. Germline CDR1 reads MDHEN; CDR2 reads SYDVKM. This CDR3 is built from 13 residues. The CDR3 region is CASSNQKGQPQHF. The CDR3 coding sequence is TGTGCCAGCAGTAACCAAAAGGGACAGCCCCAGCATTTT. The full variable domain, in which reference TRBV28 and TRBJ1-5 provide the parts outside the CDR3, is DVKVTQSSRYLVKRTGEKVFLECVQDMDHENMFWYRQDPGLGLRLIYFSYDVKMKEKGDIPEGYSVSREKKERFSLILESASTNQTSMYLCASSNQKGQPQHFGDGTRLSIL.

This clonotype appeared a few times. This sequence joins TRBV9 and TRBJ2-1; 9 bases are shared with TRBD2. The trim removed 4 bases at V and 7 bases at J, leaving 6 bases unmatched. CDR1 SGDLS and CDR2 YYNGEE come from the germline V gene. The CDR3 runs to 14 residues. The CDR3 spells CASSTGLAENEQFF. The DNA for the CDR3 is TGTGCCAGCAGCACGGGACTAGCCGAAAATGAGCAGTTCTTC.

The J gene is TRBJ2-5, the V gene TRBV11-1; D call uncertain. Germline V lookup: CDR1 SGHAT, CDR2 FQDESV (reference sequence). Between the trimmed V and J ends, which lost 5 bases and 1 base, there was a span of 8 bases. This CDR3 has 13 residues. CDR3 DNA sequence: TGTGCCAGCAGCAACAGTCTCCAAGAGACCCAGTACTTC. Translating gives CASSNSLQETQYF. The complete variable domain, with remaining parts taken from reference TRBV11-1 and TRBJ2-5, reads EAEVAQSPRYKITEKSQAVAFWCDPISGHATLYWYRQILGQGPELLVQFQDESVVDDSQLPKDRFSAERLKGVDSTLKIQPAELGDSAMYLCASSNSLQETQYFGPGTRLLVL.

The CDR3 sequence is CASSTSSETQYF. In nucleotides, the CDR3 is TGTGCCAGCTCGACCTCCTCAGAGACCCAGTACTTC. V gene TRBV12-3 or TRBV12-4 combines with J gene TRBJ2-5; D is undetermined. The CDR3 runs to 12 residues. V was pared by 8 bases and J by 4 bases, with 11 bases between.

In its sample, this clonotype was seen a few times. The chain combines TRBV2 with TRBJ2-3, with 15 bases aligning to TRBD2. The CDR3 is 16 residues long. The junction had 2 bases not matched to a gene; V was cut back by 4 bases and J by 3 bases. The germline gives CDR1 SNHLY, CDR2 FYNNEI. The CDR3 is CASSVGLAGGTDTQYF. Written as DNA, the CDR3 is TGTGCCAGCAGTGTGGGACTAGCGGGAGGAACAGATACGCAGTATTTT.

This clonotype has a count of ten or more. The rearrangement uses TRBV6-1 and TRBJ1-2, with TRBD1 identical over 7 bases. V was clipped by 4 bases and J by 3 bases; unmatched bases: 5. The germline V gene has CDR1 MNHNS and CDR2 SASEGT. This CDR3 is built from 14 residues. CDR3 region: CASSVKGADYGYTF. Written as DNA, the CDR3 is TGTGCCAGCAGTGTGAAGGGGGCAGACTATGGCTACACCTTC.

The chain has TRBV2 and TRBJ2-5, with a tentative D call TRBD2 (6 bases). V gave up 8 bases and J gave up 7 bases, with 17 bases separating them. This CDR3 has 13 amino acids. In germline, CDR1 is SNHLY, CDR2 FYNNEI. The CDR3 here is CASREWGSVTQYF. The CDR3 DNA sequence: TGTGCCAGCCGGGAGTGGGGGAGTGTGACCCAGTACTTC.

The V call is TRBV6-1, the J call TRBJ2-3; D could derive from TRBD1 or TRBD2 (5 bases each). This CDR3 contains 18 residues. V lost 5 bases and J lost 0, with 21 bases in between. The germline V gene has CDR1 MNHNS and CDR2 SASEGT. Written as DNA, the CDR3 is TGTGCCAGCAGTTCCCCTAGGGGATACAGGACTAGCACAGATACGCAGTATTTT. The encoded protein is CASSSPRGYRTSTDTQYF.

DNA for the CDR3: TGTGCCAGCAATAGGGACAGACCAGACAATGAGCAGTTCTTC. Protein: CASNRDRPDNEQFF. The rearrangement links TRBV12-3 or TRBV12-4 to TRBJ2-1, with 7 nucleotides matching TRBD1. V was clipped by 7 bases and J by 5 bases; unmatched bases: 8. There are 14 residues in the CDR3.

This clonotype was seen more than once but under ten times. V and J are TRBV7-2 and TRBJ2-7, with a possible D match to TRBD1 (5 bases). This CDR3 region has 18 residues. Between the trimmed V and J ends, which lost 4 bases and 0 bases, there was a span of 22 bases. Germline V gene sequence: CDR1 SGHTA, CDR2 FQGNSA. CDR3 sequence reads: CASSSPPPPGLVSYEQYF. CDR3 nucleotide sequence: TGTGCCAGCAGCTCCCCCCCCCCCCCAGGGCTCGTCTCCTACGAGCAGTACTTC.

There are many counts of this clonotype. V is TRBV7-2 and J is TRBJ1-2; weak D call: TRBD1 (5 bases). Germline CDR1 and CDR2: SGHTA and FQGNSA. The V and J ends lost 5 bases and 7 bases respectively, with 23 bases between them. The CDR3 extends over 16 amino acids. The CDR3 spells CASSPAGAAGRAGYTF. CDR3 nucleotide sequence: TGTGCCAGCAGCCCGGCCGGGGCCGCGGGAAGGGCTGGCTACACCTTC.

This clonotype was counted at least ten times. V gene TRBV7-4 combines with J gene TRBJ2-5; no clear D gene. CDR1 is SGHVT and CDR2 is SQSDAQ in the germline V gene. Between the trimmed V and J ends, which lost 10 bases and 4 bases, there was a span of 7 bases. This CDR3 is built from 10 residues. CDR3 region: CATPLETQYF. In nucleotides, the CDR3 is TGTGCCACCCCACTAGAGACCCAGTACTTC.

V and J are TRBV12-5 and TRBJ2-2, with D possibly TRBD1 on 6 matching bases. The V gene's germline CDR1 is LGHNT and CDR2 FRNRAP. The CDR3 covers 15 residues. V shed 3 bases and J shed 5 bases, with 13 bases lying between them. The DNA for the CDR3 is TGTGCTAGTGGTTTAGGACAGACAAAGACCGGGGAGCTGTTTTTT. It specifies CASGLGQTKTGELFF.

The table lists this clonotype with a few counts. The CDR3 DNA sequence: TGTGCCACCAGTGATTTGCCGCAGTACTTC. It specifies CATSDLPQYF. The chain links TRBV24-1 to TRBJ2-7; D unresolved. This CDR3 spans 10 amino acids. Trimming stripped 0 bases from V and 9 bases from J, with 2 bases between. CDR1 KGHDR and CDR2 SFDVKD come from the germline V gene.

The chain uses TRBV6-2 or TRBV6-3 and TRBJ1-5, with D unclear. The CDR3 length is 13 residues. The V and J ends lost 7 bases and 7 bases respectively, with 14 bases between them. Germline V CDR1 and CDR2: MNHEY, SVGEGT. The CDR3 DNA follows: TGTGCCAGCACCTACAGCAGGAAACAGCCCCAGCATTTT. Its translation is CASTYSRKQPQHF.

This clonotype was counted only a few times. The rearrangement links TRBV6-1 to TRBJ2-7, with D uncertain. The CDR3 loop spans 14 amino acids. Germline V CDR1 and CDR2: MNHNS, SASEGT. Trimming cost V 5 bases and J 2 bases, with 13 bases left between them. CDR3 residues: CASSYAAAAYEQYF. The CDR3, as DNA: TGTGCCAGCAGTTACGCGGCGGCCGCCTACGAGCAGTACTTC.

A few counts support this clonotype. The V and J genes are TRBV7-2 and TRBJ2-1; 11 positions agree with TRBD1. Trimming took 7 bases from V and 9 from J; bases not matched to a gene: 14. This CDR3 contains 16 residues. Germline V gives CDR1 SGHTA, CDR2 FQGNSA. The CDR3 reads CASIPRGTGGLGEQFF. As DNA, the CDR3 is TGTGCCAGCATTCCTCGTGGGACAGGGGGTCTGGGTGAGCAGTTCTTC.

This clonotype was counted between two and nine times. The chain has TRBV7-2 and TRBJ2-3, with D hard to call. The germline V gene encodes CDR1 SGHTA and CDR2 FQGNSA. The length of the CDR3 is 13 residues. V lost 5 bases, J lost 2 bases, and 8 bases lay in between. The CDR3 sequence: CASSDTLTDTQYF. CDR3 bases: TGTGCCAGCAGCGACACGCTCACAGATACGCAGTATTTT.

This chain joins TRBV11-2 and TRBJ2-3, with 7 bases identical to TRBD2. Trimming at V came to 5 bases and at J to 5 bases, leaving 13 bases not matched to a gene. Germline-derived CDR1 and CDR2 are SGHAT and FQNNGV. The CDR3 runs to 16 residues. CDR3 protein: CASSPRGGSLIDTQYF. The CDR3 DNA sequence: TGTGCCAGCAGCCCGCGGGGCGGGAGTCTCATAGATACGCAGTATTTT.

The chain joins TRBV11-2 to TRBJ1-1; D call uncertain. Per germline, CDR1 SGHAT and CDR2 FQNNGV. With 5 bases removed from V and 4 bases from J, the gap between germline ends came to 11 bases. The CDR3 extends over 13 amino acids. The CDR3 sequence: CASSPVGSTEAFF. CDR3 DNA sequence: TGTGCCAGCAGCCCAGTGGGGAGCACTGAAGCTTTCTTT.

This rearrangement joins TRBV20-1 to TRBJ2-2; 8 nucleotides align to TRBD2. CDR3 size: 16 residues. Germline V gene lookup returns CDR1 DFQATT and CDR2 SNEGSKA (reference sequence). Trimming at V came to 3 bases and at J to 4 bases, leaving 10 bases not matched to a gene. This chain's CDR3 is CSARPRLAKTTGELFF. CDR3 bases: TGCAGTGCTAGGCCGCGACTAGCGAAAACCACCGGGGAGCTGTTTTTT.

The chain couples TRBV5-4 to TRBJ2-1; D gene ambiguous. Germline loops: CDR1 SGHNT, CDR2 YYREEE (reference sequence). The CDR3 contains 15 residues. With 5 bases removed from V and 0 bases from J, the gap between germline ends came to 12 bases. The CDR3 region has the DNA TGTGCCAGCAGAGATACTCCCTCCTCCTACAATGAGCAGTTCTTC. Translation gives CASRDTPSSYNEQFF. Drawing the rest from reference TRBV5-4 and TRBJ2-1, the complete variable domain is ETGVTQSPTHLIKTRGQQVTLRCSSQSGHNTVSWYQQALGQGPQFIFQYYREEENGRGNFPPRFSGLQFPNYSSELNVNALELDDSALYLCASRDTPSSYNEQFFGPGTRLTVL.

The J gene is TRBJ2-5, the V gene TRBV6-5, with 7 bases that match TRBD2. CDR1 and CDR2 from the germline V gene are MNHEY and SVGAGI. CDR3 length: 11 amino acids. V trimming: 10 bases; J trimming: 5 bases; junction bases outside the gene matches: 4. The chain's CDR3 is CATRAGETQYF. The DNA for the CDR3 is TGTGCCACCCGAGCGGGGGAGACCCAGTACTTC.

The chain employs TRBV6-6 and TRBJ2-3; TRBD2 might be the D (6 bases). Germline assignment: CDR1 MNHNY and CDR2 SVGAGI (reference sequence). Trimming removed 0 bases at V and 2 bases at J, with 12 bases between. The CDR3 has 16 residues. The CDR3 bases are TGTGCCAGCAGTTACTCGCGACTAGTAGTCACAGATACGCAGTATTTT. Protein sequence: CASSYSRLVVTDTQYF.

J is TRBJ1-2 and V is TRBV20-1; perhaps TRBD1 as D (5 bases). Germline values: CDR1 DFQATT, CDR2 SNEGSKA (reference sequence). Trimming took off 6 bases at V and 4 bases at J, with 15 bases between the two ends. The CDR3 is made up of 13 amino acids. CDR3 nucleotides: TGCAGTGCAGACAGCCGACTCAGCTATGGCTACACCTTC. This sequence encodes CSADSRLSYGYTF.

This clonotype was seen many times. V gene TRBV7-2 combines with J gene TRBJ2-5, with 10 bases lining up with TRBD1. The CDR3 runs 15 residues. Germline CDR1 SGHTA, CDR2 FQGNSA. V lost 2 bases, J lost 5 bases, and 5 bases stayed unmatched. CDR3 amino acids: CASSLRTGGGETQYF. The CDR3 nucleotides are TGTGCCAGCAGCTTAAGGACAGGGGGAGGCGAGACCCAGTACTTC.

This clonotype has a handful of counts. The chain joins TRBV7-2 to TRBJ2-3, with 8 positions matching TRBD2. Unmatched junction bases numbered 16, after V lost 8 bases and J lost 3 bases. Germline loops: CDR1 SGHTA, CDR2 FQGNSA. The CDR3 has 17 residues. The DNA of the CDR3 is TGTGCCAGCCACGACGGGGGGGTAGCGAAAAGAACAGATACGCAGTATTTT. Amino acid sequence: CASHDGGVAKRTDTQYF. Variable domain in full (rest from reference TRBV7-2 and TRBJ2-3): GAGVSQSPSNKVTEKGKDVELRCDPISGHTALYWYRQSLGQGLEFLIYFQGNSAPDKSGLPSDRFSAERTGGSVSTLTIQRTQQEDSAVYLCASHDGGVAKRTDTQYFGPGTRLTVL.